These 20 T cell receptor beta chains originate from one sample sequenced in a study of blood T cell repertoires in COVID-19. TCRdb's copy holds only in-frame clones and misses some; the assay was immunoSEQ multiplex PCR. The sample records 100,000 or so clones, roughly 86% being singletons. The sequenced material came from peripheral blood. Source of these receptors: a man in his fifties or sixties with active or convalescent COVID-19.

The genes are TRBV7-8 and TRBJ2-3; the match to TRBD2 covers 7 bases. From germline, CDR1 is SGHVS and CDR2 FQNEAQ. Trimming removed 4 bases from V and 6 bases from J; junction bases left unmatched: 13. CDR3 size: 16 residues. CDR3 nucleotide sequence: TGTGCCAGCAGCTCCTCAATAGGGACTATATCCGATACGCAGTATTTT. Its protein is CASSSSIGTISDTQYF.

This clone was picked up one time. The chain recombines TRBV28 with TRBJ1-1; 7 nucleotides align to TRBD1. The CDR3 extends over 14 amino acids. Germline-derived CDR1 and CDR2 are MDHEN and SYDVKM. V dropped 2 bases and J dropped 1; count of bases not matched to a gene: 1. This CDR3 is CASSLRQGNTEAFF. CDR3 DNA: TGTGCCAGCAGTTTAAGACAGGGGAACACTGAAGCTTTCTTT.

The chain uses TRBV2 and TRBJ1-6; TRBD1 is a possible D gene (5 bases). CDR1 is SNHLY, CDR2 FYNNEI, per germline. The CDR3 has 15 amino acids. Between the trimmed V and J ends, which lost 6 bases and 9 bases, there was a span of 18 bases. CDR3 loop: CASRIEGGQGSPLHF. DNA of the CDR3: TGTGCCAGCAGGATAGAAGGAGGGCAGGGTTCACCCCTCCACTTT.

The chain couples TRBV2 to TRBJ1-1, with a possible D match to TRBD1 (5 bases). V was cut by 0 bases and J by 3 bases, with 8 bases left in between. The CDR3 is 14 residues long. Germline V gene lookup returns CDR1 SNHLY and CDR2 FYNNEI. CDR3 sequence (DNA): TGTGCCAGCAGTGAAGCATCCAGGGACACTGAAGCTTTCTTT. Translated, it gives CASSEASRDTEAFF. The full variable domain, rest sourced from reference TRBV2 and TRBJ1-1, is EPEVTQTPSHQVTQMGQEVILRCVPISNHLYFYWYRQILGQKVEFLVSFYNNEISEKSEIFDDQFSVERPDGSNFTLKIRSTKLEDSAMYFCASSEASRDTEAFFGQGTRLTVV.

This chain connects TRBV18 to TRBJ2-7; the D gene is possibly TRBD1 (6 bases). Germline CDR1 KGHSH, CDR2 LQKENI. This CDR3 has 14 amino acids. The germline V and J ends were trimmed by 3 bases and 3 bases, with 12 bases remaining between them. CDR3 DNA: TGTGCCAGCTCACCCCCGGACAGAGTCTACGAGCAGTACTTC. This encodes CASSPPDRVYEQYF.

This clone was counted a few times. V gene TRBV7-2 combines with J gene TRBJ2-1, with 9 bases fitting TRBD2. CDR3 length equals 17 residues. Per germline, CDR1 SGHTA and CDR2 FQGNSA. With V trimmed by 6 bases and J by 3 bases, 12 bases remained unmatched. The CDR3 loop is CASSTGTSFLGYNEQFF. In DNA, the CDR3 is TGTGCCAGCAGTACCGGGACTAGCTTCTTAGGCTACAATGAGCAGTTCTTC.

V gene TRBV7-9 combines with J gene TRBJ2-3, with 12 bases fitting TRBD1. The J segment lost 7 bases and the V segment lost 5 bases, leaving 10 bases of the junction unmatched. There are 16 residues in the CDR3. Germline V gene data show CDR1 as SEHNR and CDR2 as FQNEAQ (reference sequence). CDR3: CASSPPGQGARNTQYF. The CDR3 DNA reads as TGTGCCAGCAGCCCCCCGGGACAGGGGGCGCGAAATACGCAGTATTTT.

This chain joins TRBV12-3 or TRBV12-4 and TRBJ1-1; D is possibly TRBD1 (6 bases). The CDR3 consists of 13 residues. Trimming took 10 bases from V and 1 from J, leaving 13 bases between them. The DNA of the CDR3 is TGTGCCACCCGAAACAGGGAGAACACTGAAGCTTTCTTT. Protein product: CATRNRENTEAFF.

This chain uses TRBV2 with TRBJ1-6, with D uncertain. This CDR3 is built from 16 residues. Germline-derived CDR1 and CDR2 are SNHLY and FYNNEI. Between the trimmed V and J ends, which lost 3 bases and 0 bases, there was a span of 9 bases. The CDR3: CASSENSLSYNSPLHF. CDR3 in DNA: TGTGCCAGCAGTGAGAACAGTCTCTCCTATAATTCACCCCTCCACTTT.

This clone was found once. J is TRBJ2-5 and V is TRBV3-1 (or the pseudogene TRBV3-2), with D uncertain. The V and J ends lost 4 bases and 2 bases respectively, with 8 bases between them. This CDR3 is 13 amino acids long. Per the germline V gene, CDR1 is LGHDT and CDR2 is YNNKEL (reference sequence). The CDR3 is CASSREEQETQYF. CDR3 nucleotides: TGTGCCAGCAGCCGAGAGGAGCAAGAGACCCAGTACTTC.

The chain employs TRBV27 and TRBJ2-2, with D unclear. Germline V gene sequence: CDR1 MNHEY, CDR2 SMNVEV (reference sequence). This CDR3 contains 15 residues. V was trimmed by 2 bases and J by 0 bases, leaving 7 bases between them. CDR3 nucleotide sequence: TGTGCCAGCAGTTTAGGCACTACGAACACCGGGGAGCTGTTTTTT. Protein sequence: CASSLGTTNTGELFF.

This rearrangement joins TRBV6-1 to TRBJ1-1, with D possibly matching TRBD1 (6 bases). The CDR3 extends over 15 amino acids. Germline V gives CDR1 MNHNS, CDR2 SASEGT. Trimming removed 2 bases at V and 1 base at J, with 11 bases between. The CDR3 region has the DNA TGTGCCAGCAGTGAATACAGGGCCTGGAACACTGAAGCTTTCTTT. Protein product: CASSEYRAWNTEAFF.

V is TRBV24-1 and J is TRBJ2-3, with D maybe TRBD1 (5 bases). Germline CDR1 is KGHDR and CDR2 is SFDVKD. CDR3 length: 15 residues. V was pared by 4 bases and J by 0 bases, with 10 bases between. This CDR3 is CATSDQTASTDTQYF. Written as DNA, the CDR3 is TGTGCCACCAGTGACCAGACAGCTAGCACAGATACGCAGTATTTT.

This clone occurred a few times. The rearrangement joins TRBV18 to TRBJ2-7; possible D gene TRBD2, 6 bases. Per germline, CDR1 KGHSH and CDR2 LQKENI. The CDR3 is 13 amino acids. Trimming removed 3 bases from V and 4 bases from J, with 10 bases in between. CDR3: CASSPGLEYEQYV. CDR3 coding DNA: TGTGCCAGCTCACCGGGACTCGAGTACGAGCAGTACGTC.

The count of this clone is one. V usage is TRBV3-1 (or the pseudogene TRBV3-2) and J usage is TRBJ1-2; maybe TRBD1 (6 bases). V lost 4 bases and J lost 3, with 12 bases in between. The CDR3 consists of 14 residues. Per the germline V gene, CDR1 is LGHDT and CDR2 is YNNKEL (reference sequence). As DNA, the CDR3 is TGTGCCAGCAGCCCCCCACAGGGTCACTATGGCTACACCTTC. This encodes CASSPPQGHYGYTF.

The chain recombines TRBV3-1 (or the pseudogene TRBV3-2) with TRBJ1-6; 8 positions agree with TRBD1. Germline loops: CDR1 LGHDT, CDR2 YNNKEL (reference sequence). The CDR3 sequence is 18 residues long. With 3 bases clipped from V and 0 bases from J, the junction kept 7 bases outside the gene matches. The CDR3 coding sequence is TGTGCCAGCAGCCAGGGGACAGGCGCCTTCTCCTATAATTCACCCCTCCACTTT. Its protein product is CASSQGTGAFSYNSPLHF.

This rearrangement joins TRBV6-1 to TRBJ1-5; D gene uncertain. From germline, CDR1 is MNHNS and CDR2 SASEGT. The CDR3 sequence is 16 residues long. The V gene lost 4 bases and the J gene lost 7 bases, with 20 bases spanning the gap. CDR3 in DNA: TGTGCCAGCAGTGGGCATTCGACACCGGTTGGACAGCCCCAGCATTTT. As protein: CASSGHSTPVGQPQHF.

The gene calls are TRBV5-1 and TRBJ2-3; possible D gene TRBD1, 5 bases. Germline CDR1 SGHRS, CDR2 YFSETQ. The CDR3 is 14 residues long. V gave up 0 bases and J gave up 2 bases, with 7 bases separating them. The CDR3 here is CASSLARATDTQYF. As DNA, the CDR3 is TGCGCCAGCAGCTTGGCCAGGGCCACAGATACGCAGTATTTT.

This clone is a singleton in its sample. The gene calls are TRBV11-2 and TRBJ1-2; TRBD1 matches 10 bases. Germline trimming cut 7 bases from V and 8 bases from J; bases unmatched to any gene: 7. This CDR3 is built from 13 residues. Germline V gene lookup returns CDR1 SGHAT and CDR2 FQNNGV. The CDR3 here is CASTQGQGLGYTF. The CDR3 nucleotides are TGTGCCAGCACTCAGGGACAGGGGCTAGGCTACACCTTC.

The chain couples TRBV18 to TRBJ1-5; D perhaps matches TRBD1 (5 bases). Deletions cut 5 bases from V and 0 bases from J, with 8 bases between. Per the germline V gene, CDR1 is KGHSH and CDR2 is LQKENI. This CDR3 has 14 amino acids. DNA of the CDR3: TGTGCCAGCTCAGGGGCAGTTAGCAATCAGCCCCAGCATTTT. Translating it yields CASSGAVSNQPQHF.